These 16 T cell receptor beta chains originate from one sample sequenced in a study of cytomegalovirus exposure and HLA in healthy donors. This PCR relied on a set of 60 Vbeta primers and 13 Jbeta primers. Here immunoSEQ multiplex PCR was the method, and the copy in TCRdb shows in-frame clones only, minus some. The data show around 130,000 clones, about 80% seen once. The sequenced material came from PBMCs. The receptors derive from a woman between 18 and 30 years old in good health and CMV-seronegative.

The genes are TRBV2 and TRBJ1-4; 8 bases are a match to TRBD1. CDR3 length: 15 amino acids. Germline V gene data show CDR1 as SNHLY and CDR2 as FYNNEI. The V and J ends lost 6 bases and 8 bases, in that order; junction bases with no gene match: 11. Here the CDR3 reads CASRFQGALGEKLFF. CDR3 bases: TGTGCCAGCAGATTCCAGGGGGCGCTGGGGGAAAAACTGTTTTTT.

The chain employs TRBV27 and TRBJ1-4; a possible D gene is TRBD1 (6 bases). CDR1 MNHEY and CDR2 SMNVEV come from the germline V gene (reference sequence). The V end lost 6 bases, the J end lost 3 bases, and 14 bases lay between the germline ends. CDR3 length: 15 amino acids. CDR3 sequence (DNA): TGTGCCAGCAGCAAAAACAGGGTCTCTAATGAAAAACTGTTTTTT. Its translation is CASSKNRVSNEKLFF.

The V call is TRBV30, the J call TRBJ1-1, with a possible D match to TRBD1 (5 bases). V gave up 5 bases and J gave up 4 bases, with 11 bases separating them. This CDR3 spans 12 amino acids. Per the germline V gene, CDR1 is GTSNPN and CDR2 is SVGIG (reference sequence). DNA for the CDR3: TGTGCCTGGCGGGGGGAGGGCACTGAAGCTTTCTTT. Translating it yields CAWRGEGTEAFF.

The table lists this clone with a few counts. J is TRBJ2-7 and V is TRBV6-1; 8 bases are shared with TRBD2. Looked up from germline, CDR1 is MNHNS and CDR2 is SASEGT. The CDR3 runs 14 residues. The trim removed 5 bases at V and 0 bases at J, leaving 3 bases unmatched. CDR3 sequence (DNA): TGTGCCAGCAGTTTACTAGCGGACTCCTACGAGCAGTACTTC. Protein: CASSLLADSYEQYF.

Here the CDR3 reads CASSLSGQQETQYF. The CDR3 coding sequence is TGTGCCAGCAGCTTAAGCGGACAGCAAGAGACCCAGTACTTC. The chain has TRBV7-9 and TRBJ2-5; TRBD1 is a possible D gene (6 bases). V lost 2 bases to trimming and J lost 2 bases, with 9 bases between them. The CDR3 is 14 amino acids. Germline-derived CDR1 and CDR2 are SEHNR and FQNEAQ (reference sequence).

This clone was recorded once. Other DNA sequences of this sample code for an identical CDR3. The CDR3 here is CASSNRDRGPYEQYF. DNA for the CDR3: TGTGCCAGCAGCAACCGGGACAGGGGACCGTACGAGCAGTACTTC. V gene TRBV5-5 combines with J gene TRBJ2-7; 10 bases line up with TRBD1. The germline V gene has CDR1 SGHKS and CDR2 YYEKEE (reference sequence). Trimming removed 4 bases from V and 4 bases from J; junction bases left unmatched: 8. The CDR3 has 15 amino acids.

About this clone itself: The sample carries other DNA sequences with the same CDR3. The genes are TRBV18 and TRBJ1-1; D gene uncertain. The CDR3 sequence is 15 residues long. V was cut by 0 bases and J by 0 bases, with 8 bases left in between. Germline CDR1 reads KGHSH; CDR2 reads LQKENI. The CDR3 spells CASSPPGGLNTEAFF. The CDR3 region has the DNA TGTGCCAGCTCACCACCGGGAGGATTGAACACTGAAGCTTTCTTT. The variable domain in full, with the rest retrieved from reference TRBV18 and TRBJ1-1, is NAGVMQNPRHLVRRRGQEARLRCSPMKGHSHVYWYRQLPEEGLKFMVYLQKENIIDESGMPKERFSAEFPKEGPSILRIQQVVRGDSAAYFCASSPPGGLNTEAFFGQGTRLTVV.

CDR3 residues: CASSQQTGNQPQHF. The DNA for the CDR3 is TGCGCCAGCAGCCAACAAACAGGGAACCAGCCCCAGCATTTT. This chain connects TRBV4-1 to TRBJ1-5, with D possibly being TRBD1 (6 bases). The CDR3 is 14 amino acids. Trimming removed 2 bases at V and 7 bases at J, with 12 bases between. Germline V lookup: CDR1 MGHRA, CDR2 YSYEKL.

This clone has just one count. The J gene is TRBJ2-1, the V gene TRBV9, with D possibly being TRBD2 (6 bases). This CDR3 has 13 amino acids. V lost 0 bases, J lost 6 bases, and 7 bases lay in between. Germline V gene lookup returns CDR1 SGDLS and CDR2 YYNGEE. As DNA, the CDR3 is TGTGCCAGCAGCGTAGCGGGAGCCAATGAGCAGTTCTTC. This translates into CASSVAGANEQFF.

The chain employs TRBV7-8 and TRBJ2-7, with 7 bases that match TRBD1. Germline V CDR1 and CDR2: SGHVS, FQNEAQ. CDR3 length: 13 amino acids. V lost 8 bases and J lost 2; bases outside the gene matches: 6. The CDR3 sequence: CASAWGQTYEQYF. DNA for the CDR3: TGTGCCAGCGCTTGGGGACAGACCTACGAGCAGTACTTC.

CDR3 amino acids: CASSLAGSLNTGELFF. The DNA for the CDR3 is TGTGCCAGCAGCTTAGCGGGGAGCTTAAACACCGGGGAGCTGTTTTTT. The rearrangement links TRBV13 to TRBJ2-2, with D perhaps matching TRBD2 (5 bases). V lost 1 base and J lost 2, with 11 bases in between. The CDR3 runs to 16 residues. CDR1 is PRHDT, CDR2 FYEKMQ, per germline (reference sequence).

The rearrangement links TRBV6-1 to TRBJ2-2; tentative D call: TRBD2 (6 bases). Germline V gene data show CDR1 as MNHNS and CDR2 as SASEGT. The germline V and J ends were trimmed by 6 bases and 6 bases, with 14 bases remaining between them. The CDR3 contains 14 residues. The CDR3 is CASSIRTTPGELFF. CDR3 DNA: TGTGCCAGCAGCATTCGGACTACTCCCGGGGAGCTGTTTTTT.

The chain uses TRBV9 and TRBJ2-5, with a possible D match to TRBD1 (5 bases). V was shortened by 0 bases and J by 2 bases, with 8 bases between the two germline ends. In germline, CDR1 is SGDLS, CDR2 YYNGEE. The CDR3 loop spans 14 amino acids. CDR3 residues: CASSVEGPQETQYF. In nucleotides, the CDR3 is TGTGCCAGCAGCGTAGAGGGGCCGCAAGAGACCCAGTACTTC.

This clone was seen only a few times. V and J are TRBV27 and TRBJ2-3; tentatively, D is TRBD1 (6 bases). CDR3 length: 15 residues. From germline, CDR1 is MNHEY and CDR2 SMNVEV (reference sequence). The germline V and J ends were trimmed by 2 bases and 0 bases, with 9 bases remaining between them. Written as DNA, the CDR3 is TGTGCCAGCAGTTTAGGGCAGGGGAGCACAGATACGCAGTATTTT. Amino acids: CASSLGQGSTDTQYF.

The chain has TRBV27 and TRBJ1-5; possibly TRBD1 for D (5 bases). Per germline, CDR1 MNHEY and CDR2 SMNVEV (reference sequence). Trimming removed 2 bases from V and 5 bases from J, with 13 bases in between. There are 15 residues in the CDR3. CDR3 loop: CASSLGGREDQPQHF. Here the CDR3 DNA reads TGTGCCAGCAGTTTAGGCGGCAGGGAGGATCAGCCCCAGCATTTT.

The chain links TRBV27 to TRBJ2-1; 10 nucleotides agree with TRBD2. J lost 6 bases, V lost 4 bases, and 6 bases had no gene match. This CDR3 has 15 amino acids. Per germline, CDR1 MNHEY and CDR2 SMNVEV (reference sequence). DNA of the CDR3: TGTGCCAGCAGTTCGGGGACTAGCGCCTCCAATGAGCAGTTCTTC. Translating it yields CASSSGTSASNEQFF.